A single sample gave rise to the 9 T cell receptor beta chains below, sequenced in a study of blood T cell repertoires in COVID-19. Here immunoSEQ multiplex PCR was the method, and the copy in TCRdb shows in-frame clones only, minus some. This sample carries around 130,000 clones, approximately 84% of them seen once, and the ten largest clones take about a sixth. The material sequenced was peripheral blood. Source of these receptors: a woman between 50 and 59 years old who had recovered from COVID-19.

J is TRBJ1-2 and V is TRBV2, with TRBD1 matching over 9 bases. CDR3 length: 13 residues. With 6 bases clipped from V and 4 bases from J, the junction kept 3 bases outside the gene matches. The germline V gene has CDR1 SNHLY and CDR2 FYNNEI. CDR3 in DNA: TGTGCCAGCAGGGAGGGACAGGGCTATGGCTACACCTTC. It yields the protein CASREGQGYGYTF.

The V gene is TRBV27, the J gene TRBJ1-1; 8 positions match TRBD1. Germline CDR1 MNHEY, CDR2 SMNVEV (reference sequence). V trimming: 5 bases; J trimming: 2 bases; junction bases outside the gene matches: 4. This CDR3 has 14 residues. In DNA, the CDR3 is TGTGCCAGCAGTCGCAGGGGGCCAAACACTGAAGCTTTCTTT. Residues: CASSRRGPNTEAFF.

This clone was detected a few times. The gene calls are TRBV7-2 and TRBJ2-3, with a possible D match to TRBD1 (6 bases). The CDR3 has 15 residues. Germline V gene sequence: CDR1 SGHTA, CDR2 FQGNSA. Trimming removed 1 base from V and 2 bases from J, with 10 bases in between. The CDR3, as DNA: TGTGCCAGCAGCTTAGTTCGGGACACCACAGATACGCAGTATTTT. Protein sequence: CASSLVRDTTDTQYF.

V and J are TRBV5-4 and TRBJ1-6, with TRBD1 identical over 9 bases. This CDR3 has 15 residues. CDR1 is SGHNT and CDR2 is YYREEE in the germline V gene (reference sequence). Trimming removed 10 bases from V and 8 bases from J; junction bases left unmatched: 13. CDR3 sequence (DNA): TGTGCCGGATCCCGCTCCGGACAGGGGTATTCACCCCTCCACTTT. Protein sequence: CAGSRSGQGYSPLHF.

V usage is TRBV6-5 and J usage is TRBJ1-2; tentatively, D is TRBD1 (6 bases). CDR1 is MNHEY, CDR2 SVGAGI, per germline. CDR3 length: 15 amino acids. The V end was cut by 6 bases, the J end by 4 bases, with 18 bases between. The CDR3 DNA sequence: TGTGCCAGCAGAATTACCCAGGGGTTCCCCTATGGCTACACCTTC. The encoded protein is CASRITQGFPYGYTF.

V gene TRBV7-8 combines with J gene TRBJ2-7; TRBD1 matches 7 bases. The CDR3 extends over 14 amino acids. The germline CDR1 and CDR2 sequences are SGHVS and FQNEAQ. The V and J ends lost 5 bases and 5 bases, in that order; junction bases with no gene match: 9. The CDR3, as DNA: TGTGCCAGCAGCCTCGTACAGGGGTATGACGAGCAGTACTTC. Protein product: CASSLVQGYDEQYF.

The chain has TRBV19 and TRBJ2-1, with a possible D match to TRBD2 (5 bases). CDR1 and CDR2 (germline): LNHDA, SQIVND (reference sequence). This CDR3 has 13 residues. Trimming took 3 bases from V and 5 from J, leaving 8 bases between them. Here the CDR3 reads CASSIGGHNEQFF. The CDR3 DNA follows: TGTGCCAGTAGTATTGGCGGGCACAATGAGCAGTTCTTC.

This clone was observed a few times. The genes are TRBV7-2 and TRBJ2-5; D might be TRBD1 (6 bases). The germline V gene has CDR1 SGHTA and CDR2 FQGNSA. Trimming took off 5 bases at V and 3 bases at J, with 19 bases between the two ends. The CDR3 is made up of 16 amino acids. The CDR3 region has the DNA TGTGCCAGCAGCACCACGAGGGCAGGGGTGAAAGAGACCCAGTACTTC. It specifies CASSTTRAGVKETQYF.

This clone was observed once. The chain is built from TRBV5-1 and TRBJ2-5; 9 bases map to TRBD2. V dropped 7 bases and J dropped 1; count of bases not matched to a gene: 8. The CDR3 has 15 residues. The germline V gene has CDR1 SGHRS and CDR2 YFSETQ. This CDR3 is CASGGLAGIQETQYF. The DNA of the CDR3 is TGCGCCAGCGGAGGGCTAGCGGGGATCCAAGAGACCCAGTACTTC.